This entry features one TCR beta chain sequence. The antigen remains unidentified. V was shortened by 4 bases and J by 0 bases, with 9 bases between the two germline ends. The germline V gene has CDR1 SGHTA and CDR2 FQGTGA. This CDR3 comprises 15 residues. This sample is drawn from a study of shared clonotypes between healthy human individuals. The data were produced by immunoSEQ multiplex PCR, yet TCRdb's version contains in-frame clones alone and is incomplete. The repertoire holds about 1,500,000 clones, with approximately 97% as singletons. Broader study findings: Between a few donors, naive CD4 clonotypes were shared at a level of approximately 5%. How much donors shared clonotypes was expected to be affected by sequencing depth. Across subsets, estimated richness was generally greater for naive than for memory populations.

V gene TRBV7-3 combines with J gene TRBJ2-2; D possibly uses TRBD1 or TRBD2 (5 bases each). This clonotype originated in a man younger than 45 in good health. Sequenced: naive CD4+ T cells sorted from blood. Subset indicated: CD45RA+ positively selected. The CDR3 sequence is CASSSGTANTGELFF. CDR3 bases: TGTGCCAGCAGCTCCGGGACCGCGAACACCGGGGAGCTGTTTTTT.